These 3 T cell receptor beta chains came from one sample sequenced in a study of blood T cell repertoires in COVID-19. Here immunoSEQ multiplex PCR was the method, and the copy in TCRdb shows in-frame clones only, minus some. Of about 160,000 clones in the sample, more than 65% were seen once. The material sequenced was peripheral blood. These receptor sequences come from a woman aged 60-75 years with COVID-19, enrolled during active disease.

The chain carries TRBV10-3 and TRBJ2-5; TRBD1 matches 7 bases. CDR3 length: 13 residues. Germline lookup yields CDR1 ENHRY and CDR2 SYGVKD. With 6 bases clipped from V and 4 bases from J, the junction kept 5 bases outside the gene matches. CDR3 sequence reads: CAIRGTGVETQYF. The CDR3 nucleotides read TGTGCCATCAGGGGCACAGGGGTAGAGACCCAGTACTTC.

This clone was observed a few times. The chain links TRBV19 to TRBJ1-1; possibly TRBD1 for D (6 bases). Germline V gives CDR1 LNHDA, CDR2 SQIVND (reference sequence). This CDR3 has 15 residues. Trimming left V 3 bases short and J 6 bases short, with 17 bases between. Written as DNA, the CDR3 is TGTGCCAGTAGTATTTTTGCAGGGGAGAGGGCTGAAGCTTTCTTT. Translated, it gives CASSIFAGERAEAFF.

The chain is built from TRBV19 and TRBJ2-1; 7 bases match TRBD1. Germline CDR1 LNHDA, CDR2 SQIVND (reference sequence). The CDR3 sequence is 15 residues long. The junction had 14 bases not matched to a gene; V was cut back by 7 bases and J by 8 bases. CDR3 coding DNA: TGTGCCAGTACCCAAACCCTGACAGGGTCGGATGAGCAGTTCTTC. Translation gives CASTQTLTGSDEQFF.